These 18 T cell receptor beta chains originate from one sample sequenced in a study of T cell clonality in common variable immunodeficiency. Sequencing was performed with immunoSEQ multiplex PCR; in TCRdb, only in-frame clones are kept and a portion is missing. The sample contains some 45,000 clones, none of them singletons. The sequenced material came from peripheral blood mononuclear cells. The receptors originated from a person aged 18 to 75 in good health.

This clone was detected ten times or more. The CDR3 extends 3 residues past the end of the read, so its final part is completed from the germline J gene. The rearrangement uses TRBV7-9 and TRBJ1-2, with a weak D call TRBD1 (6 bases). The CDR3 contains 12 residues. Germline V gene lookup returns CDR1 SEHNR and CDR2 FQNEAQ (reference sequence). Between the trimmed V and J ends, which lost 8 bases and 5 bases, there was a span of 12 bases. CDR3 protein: CASDRDTYGYTF. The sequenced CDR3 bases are TGTGCCAGCGACCGGGACACATATGGC.

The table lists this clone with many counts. The CDR3 reads CASSLDEGLASTEAFF. CDR3 DNA (partial): TGCGCCAGCAGCTTGGACGAGGGTCTAGCTTCCACTGAA. The J gene is TRBJ1-1, the V gene TRBV5-1; D is unresolved. The sequenced fragment ends 3 residues before the CDR3 boundary, so the rest is inferred from the germline J gene. CDR3 length: 16 amino acids. Trimming stripped 0 bases from V and 4 bases from J, with 16 bases between. Germline CDR1 and CDR2: SGHRS and YFSETQ.

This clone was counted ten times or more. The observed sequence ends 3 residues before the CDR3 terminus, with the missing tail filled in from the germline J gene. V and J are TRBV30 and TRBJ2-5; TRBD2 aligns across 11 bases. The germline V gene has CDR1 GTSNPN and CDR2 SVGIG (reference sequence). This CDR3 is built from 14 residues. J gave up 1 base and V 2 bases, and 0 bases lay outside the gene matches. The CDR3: CAWSLAGGQETQYF. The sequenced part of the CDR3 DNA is TGTGCCTGGAGTCTAGCGGGGGGCCAAGAGACC.

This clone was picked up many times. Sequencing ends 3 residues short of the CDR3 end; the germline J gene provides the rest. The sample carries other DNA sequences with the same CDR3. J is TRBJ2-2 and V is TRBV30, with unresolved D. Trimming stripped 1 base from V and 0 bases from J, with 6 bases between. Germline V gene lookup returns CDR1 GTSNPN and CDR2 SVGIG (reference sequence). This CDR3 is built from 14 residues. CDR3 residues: CAWSGLANTGELFF. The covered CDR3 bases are TGTGCCTGGAGTGGACTGGCGAACACCGGGGAG.

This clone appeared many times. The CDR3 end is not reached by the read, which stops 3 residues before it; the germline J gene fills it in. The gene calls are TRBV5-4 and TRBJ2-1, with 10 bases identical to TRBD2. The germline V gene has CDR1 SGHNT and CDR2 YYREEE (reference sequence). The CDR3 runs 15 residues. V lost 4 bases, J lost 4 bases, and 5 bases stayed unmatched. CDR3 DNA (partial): TGTGCCAGCAGCGGGGGACTAGCGCTATACAATGAG. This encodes CASSGGLALYNE. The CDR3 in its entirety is CASSGGLALYNEQFF.

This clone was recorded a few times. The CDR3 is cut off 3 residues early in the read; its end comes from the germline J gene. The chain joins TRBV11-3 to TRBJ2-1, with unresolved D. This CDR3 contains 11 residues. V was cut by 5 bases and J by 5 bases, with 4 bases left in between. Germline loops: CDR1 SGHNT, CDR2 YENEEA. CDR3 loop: CASSLNNEQFF. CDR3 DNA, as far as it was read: TGTGCCAGCAGCCTTAACAATGAG.

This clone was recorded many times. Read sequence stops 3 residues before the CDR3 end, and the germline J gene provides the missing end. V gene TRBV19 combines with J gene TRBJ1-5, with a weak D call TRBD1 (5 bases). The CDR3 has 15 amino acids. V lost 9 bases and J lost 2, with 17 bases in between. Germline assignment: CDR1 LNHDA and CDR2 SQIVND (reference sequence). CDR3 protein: CASIVSGDRNQPQHF. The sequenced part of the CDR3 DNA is TGTGCCAGCATAGTATCGGGGGATCGCAATCAGCCC.

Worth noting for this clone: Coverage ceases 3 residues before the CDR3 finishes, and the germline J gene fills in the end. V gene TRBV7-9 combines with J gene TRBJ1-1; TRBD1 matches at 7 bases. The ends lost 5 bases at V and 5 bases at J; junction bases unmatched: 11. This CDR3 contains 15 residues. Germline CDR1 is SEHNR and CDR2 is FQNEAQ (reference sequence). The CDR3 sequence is CASSAPDRAGTEAFF. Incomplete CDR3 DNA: TGTGCCAGCAGCGCACCCGACAGGGCTGGGACTGAA.

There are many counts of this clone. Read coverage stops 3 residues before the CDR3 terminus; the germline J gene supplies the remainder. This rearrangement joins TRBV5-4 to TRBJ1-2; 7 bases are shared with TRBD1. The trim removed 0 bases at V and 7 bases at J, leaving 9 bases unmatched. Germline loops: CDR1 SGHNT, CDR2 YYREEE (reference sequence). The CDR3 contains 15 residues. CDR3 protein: CASSLAGTELFGYTF. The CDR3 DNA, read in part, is TGTGCCAGCAGCTTGGCTGGGACAGAGTTGTTTGGC.

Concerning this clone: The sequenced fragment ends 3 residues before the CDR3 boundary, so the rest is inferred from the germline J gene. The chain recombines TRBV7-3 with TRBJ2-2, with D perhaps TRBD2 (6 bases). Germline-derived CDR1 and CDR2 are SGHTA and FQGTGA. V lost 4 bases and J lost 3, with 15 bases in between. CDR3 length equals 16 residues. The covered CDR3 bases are TGTGCCAGCAGCTCCCGCGGCGGGGCGGACACCGGGGAG. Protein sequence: CASSSRGGADTGE. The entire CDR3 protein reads CASSSRGGADTGELFF. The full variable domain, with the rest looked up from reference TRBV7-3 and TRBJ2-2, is GAGVSQTPSNKVTEKGKYVELRCDPISGHTALYWYRQSLGQGPEFLIYFQGTGAADDSGLPNDRFFAVRPEGSVSTLKIQRTERGDSAVYLCASSSRGGADTGELFFGEGSRLTVL.

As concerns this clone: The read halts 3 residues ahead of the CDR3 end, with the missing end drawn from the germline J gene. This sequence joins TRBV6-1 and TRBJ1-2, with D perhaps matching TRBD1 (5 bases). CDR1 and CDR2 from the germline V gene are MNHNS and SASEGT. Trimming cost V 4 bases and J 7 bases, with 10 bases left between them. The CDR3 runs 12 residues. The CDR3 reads CASSGQQVGYTF. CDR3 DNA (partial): TGTGCCAGCAGTGGTCAACAGGTTGGC.

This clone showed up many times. The CDR3 DNA, read in part, is TGTGCCAGTAGTATCCCCCGAGGCTACGAG. This sequence encodes CASSIPRGYE. The full CDR3 reads CASSIPRGYEQYF. The rearrangement joins TRBV19 to TRBJ2-7; D is unresolved. The sequenced fragment ends 3 residues before the CDR3 boundary, so the rest is inferred from the germline J gene. V was pared by 3 bases and J by 3 bases, with 9 bases between. The CDR3 is 13 residues long. Per germline, CDR1 LNHDA and CDR2 SQIVND (reference sequence).

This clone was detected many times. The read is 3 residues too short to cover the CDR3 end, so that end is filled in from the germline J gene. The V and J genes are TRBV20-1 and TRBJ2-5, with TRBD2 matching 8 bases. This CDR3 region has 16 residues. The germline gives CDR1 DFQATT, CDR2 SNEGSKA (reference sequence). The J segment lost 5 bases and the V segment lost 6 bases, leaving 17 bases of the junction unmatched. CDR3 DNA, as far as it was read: TGCAGTGCGACGCCGGGACTAGTCTACCAAAGGGAGACC. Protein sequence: CSATPGLVYQRET. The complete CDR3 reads CSATPGLVYQRETQYF.

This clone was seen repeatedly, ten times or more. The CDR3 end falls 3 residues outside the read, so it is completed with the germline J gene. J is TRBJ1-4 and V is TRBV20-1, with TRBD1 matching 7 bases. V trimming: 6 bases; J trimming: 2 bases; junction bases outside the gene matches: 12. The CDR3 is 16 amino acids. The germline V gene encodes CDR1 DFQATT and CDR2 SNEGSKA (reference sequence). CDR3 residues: CSAGRRRGHTNEKLFF. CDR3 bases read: TGCAGTGCCGGTCGTCGGAGGGGGCACACTAATGAAAAA.

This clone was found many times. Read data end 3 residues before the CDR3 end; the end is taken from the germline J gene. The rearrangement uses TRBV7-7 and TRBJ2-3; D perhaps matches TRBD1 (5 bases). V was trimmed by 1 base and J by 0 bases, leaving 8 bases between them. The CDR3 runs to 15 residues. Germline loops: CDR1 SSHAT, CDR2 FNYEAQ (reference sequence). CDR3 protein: CASSLGQSSTDTQYF. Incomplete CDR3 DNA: TGTGCCAGCAGCTTAGGACAGAGTAGCACAGATACG.

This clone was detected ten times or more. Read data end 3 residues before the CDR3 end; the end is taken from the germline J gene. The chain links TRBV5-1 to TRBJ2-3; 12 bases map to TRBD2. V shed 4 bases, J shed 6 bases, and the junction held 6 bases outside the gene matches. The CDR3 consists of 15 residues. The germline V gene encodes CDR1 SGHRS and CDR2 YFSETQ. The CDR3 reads CASSLGLAGVDTQYF. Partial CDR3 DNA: TGCGCCAGCAGCCTGGGACTAGCGGGCGTTGATACG. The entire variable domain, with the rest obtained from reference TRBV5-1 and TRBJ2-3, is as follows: KAGVTQTPRYLIKTRGQQVTLSCSPISGHRSVSWYQQTPGQGLQFLFEYFSETQRNKGNFPGRFSGRQFSNSRSEMNVSTLELGDSALYLCASSLGLAGVDTQYFGPGTRLTVL.

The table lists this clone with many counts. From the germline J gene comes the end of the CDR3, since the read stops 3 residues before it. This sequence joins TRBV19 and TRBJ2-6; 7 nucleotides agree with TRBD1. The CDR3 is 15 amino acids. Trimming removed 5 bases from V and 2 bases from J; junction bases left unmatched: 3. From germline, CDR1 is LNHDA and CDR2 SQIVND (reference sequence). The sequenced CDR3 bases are TGTGCCAGTAGTGACGACAGGGCTGGGGCCAACGTC. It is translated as CASSDDRAGANV. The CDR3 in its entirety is CASSDDRAGANVLTF.

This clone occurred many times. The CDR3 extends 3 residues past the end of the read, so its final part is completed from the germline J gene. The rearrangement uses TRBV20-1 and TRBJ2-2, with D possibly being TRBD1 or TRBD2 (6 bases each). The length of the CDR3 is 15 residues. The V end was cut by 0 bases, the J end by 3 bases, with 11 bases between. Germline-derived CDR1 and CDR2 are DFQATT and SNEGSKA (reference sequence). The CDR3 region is CSARDPGEDTGELFF. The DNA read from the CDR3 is TGCAGTGCTAGAGATCCAGGGGAGGACACCGGGGAG.